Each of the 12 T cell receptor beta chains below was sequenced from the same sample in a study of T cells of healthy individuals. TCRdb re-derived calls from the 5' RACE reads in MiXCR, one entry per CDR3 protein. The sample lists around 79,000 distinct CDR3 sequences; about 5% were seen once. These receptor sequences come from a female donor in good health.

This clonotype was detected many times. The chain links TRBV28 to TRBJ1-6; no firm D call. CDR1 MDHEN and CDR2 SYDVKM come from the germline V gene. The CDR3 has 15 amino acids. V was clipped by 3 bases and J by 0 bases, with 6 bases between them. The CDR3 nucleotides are TGTGCCAGCAGTTTCGGGAGCTCCTATAATTCACCCCTCCACTTT. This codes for CASSFGSSYNSPLHF.

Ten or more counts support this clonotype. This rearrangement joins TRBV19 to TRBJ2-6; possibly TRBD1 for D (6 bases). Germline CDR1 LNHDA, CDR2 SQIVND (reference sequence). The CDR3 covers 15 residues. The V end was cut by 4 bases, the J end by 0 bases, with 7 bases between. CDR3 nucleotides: TGTGCCAGTAGTAGGGACACCTCTGGGGCCAACGTCCTGACTTTC. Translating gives CASSRDTSGANVLTF.

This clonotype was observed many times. The CDR3 loop reads CASSIERNQPQHF. CDR3 DNA sequence: TGTGCCAGTAGTATCGAACGCAATCAGCCCCAGCATTTT. The chain combines TRBV19 with TRBJ1-5; D is unresolved. Germline-derived CDR1 and CDR2 are LNHDA and SQIVND (reference sequence). Trimming cost V 3 bases and J 2 bases, with 5 bases left between them. The CDR3 covers 13 residues.

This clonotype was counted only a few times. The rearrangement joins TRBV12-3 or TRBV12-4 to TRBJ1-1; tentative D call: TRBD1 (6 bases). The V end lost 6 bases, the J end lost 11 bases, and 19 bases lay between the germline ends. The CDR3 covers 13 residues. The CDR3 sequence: CASRRPDQGYAFF. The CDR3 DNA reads TGTGCCAGCAGACGTCCGGATCAGGGGTACGCTTTCTTT.

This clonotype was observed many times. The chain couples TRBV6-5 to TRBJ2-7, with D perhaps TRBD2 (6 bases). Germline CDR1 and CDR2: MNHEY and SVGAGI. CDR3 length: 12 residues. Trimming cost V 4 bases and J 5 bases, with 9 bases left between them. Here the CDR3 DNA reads TGTGCCAGCAGTTCGACTAGGCACGAGCAGTACTTC. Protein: CASSSTRHEQYF.

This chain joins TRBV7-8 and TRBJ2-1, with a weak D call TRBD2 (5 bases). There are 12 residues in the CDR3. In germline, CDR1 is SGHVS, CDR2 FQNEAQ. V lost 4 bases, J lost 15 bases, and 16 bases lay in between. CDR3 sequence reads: CASSSGSERPFF. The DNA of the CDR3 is TGTGCCAGCAGCTCCGGGTCCGAGCGGCCGTTCTTC.

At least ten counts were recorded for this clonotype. This CDR3 reads CSASVTRTQYF. The CDR3 nucleotides read TGCAGTGCTAGTGTGACTCGTACGCAGTATTTT. The chain employs TRBV20-1 and TRBJ2-3, with D hard to call. Germline values: CDR1 DFQATT, CDR2 SNEGSKA (reference sequence). This CDR3 has 11 residues. V was pared by 3 bases and J by 8 bases, with 9 bases between.

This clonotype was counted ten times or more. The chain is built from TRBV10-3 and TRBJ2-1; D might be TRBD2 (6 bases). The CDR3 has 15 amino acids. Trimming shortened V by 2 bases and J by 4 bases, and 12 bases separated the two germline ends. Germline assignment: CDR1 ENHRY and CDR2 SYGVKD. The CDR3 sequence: CAISERAGRYNEQFF. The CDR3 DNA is TGTGCCATCAGTGAGCGAGCGGGCCGGTACAATGAGCAGTTCTTC.

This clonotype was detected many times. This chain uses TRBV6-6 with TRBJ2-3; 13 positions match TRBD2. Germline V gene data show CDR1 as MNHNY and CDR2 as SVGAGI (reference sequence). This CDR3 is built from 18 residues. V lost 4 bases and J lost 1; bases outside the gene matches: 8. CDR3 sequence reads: CASSSIGLAGEGTDTQYF. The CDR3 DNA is TGTGCCAGCAGTTCGATCGGACTAGCGGGAGAGGGCACAGATACGCAGTATTTT.

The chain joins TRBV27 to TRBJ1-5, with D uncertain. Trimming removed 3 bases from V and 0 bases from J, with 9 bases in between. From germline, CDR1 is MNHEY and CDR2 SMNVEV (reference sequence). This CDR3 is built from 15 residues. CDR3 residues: CASSFGPFSNQPQHF. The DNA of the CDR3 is TGTGCCAGCAGTTTTGGCCCGTTTAGCAATCAGCCCCAGCATTTT.

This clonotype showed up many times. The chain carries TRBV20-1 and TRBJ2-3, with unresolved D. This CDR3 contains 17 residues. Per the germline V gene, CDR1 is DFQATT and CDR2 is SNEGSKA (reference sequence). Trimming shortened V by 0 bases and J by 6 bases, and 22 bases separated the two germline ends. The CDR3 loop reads CSARDRSSVYLGDTQYF. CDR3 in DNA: TGCAGTGCTAGAGATAGGAGTTCGGTCTATCTGGGGGATACGCAGTATTTT.

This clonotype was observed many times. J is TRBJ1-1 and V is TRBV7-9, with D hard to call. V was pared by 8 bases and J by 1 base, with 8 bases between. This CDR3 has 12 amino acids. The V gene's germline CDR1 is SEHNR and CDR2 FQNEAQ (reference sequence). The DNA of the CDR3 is TGTGCCAGCTCAGAAAGGAACACTGAAGCTTTCTTT. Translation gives CASSERNTEAFF.